The entry below describes one T cell receptor beta chain. What it binds is unknown. This sample was taken from a study of PD-1 blockade in classical Hodgkin lymphoma. Overall study: Nivolumab dosing for patients was 3 mg/kg, administered intravenously every 2 weeks.

Per germline, CDR1 PRHDT and CDR2 FYEKMQ (reference sequence). The CDR3 extends over 17 amino acids. The V and J ends lost 1 base and 4 bases respectively, with 18 bases between them. Study conclusions and caveats: Excluded were patients who started nivolumab under 1 year after ASCT, a group that had lower diversity. Complete responders showed a baseline diversity that resembled the diversity of newly diagnosed patients.

Relapses following autologous stem cell transplantation were seen in all patients, with brentuximab vedotin exposure varying. Some clones are missing from TCRdb's copy, which holds only in-frame ones; the method was immunoSEQ multiplex PCR. Here the sample spans about 37,000 clones, about 91% being singletons. The receptor was derived from a human donor with classical Hodgkin lymphoma. This specimen consisted of peripheral blood mononuclear cells (PBMCs), obtained before the second cycle of nivolumab. V is TRBV13 and J is TRBJ2-3, with D perhaps given as TRBD1 or TRBD2 (5 bases each). Here the CDR3 reads CASSLVGEWTGADTQYF. Here the CDR3 DNA reads TGTGCCAGCAGCTTAGTAGGGGAGTGGACTGGGGCAGATACGCAGTATTTT.